Described below is a single T cell receptor beta chain sequence and its context. Its antigen is unidentified. The record originates from a study of T cell repertoires in cytomegalovirus infection. Study in general: Use of recently identified HLA-C-restricted and well-studied HLA-B-restricted CMV epitopes was part of the study. Public TCR beta signature analysis indicated the presence of both CMV infection and matching HLA type. Notes on the study in general: HLA-C-restricted, CMV-specific TCR beta clonotypes were dominant ex vivo.

TCRdb re-called the reads through MiXCR, storing one row per CDR3 protein. The sample has about 770,000 distinct CDR3 sequences; 25% to 35% are singletons. Per the germline V gene, CDR1 is MNHEY and CDR2 is SVGEGT. The CDR3 sequence is 18 residues long. V shed 5 bases and J 0 bases; nucleotides not matched to a gene: 12. This specimen was cultured CD8+ T cells from PBMCs, taken from culture after CMV antigen stimulation. This TCR came from a human donor in good health (CMV status not recorded). Some clones in this sample may be carry-over from other donors' samples. The V and J genes are TRBV6-2 or TRBV6-3 and TRBJ2-1; 8 positions agree with TRBD2. CDR3 bases: TGTGCCAGCAGTGTGCTGGCGGGGGGTCCGAGCTCCTACAATGAGCAGTTCTTC. Its protein is CASSVLAGGPSSYNEQFF.